This is a list of T cell receptor beta chains from one sample in a study of cytomegalovirus exposure and HLA in healthy donors. The assay was immunoSEQ multiplex PCR, and TCRdb's table has in-frame clones only and misses some. Of around 91,000 clones in the sample, roughly 86% were seen once. The sequenced material came from PBMCs. These receptors came from a man under 40 in good health and CMV-seropositive. Both conserved end residues are part of each CDR3. The D gene is left open where the match is weak. A row's size may be missing; if present it is once, few, many or a size class.

TRBV10-1	TRBJ2-2	TRBD1	NA	CASSGQGAGELFF	TGCGCCAGCAGTGGACAGGGGGCCGGGGAGCTGTTTTTT
TRBV14	TRBJ2-1	NA	NA	CASSHTAQSHNEQFF	TGTGCCAGCAGCCATACCGCACAGTCTCACAATGAGCAGTTCTTC
TRBV29-1	TRBJ1-2	NA	NA	CSVGSGDYGYTF	TGCAGCGTTGGGTCAGGGGACTATGGCTACACCTTC
TRBV10-3	TRBJ2-1	NA	NA	CAISGLQGRSYNEQFF	TGTGCCATCAGTGGCTTACAGGGCCGCTCCTACAATGAGCAGTTCTTC
TRBV27	TRBJ1-2	NA	NA	CASSSGTFYGYTF	TGTGCCAGCAGTTCCGGGACATTCTATGGCTACACCTTC
TRBV29-1	TRBJ2-3	NA	NA	CSVDPGLAYSTDTQYF	TGCAGCGTTGACCCGGGACTGGCCTATTCCACAGATACGCAGTATTTT
TRBV6-5	TRBJ2-7	TRBD1	NA	CASTLDRKRYEQYF	TGTGCCAGCACCCTGGACAGGAAAAGGTACGAGCAGTACTTC
TRBV10-3	TRBJ2-3	TRBD2	NA	CAIRTSGGSTDTQYF	TGTGCCATCAGGACTAGCGGAGGGAGCACAGATACGCAGTATTTT
TRBV5-1	TRBJ2-1	TRBD1	NA	CASSRTGRSAAYNEQFF	TGCGCCAGCAGCCGGACAGGGCGGAGTGCAGCCTACAATGAGCAGTTCTTC
TRBV28	TRBJ2-7	NA	NA	CASSLNFPGSYEQYF	TGTGCCAGCAGTTTAAATTTTCCGGGCTCCTACGAGCAGTACTTC
TRBV5-4	TRBJ1-5	TRBD1	NA	CASSRDRGEQPQHF	TGTGCCAGCAGCCGCGACAGGGGAGAGCAGCCCCAGCATTTT
TRBV5-1	TRBJ2-7	NA	NA	CASSFDGAYEQYF	TGCGCCAGCAGCTTTGACGGAGCCTACGAGCAGTACTTC
TRBV4-1	TRBJ1-3	NA	NA	CASSQDQFLSGNTIYF	TGCGCCAGCAGCCAAGATCAGTTCCTCTCTGGAAACACCATATATTTT
TRBV5-5	TRBJ1-3	NA	NA	CASRLNLAGNTIYF	TGTGCCAGCAGACTAAACCTGGCTGGAAACACCATATATTTT
TRBV2	TRBJ1-2	TRBD1	few	CASEDRENGYTF	TGTGCCAGCGAGGACAGGGAAAATGGCTACACCTTC
TRBV5-1	TRBJ1-2	TRBD1	NA	CASSLKDRDYGYTF	TGCGCCAGCAGCTTAAAGGACAGGGACTATGGCTACACCTTC